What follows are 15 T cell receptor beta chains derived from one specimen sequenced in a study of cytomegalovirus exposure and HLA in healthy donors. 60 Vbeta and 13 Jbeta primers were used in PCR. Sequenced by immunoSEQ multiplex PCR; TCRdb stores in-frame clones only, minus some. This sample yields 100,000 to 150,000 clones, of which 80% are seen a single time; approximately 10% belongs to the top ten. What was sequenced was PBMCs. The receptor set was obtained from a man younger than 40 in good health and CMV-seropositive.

CDR3 in DNA: TGTGCCAGCCATCCTAGTGGGGGCCTCACAGATACGCAGTATTTT. It is translated as CASHPSGGLTDTQYF. The chain links TRBV19 to TRBJ2-3; TRBD1 is a possible D gene (6 bases). V lost 9 bases, J lost 2 bases, and 18 bases lay in between. The CDR3 runs to 15 residues. Germline V CDR1 and CDR2: LNHDA, SQIVND (reference sequence).

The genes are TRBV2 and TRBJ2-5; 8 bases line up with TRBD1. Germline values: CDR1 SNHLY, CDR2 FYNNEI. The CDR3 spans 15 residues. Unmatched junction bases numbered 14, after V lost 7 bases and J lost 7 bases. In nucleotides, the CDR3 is TGTGCCAGCATTCGGGACAGGTCATTAGGCGGGACCCAGTACTTC. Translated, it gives CASIRDRSLGGTQYF.

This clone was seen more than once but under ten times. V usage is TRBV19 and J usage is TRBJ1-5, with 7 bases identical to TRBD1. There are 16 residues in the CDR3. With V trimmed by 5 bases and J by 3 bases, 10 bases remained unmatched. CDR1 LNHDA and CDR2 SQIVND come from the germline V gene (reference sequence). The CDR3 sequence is CASSPRGGTVNQPQHF. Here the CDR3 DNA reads TGTGCCAGTAGTCCCCGAGGCGGGACAGTCAATCAGCCCCAGCATTTT.

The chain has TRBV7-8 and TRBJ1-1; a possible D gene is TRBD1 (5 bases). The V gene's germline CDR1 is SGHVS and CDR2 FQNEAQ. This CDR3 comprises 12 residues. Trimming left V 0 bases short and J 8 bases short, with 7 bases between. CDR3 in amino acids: CASSLANREAFF. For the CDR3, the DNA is TGTGCCAGCAGCTTAGCGAACAGGGAAGCTTTCTTT.

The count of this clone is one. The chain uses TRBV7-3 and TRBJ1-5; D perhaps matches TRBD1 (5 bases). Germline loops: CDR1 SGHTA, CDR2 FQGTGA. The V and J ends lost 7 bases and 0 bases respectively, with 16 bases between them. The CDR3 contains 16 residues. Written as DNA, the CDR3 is TGTGCCAGCAACCATAAAGGGGTAGGTAGCAATCAGCCCCAGCATTTT. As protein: CASNHKGVGSNQPQHF. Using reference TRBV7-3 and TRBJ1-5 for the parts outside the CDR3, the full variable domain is GAGVSQTPSNKVTEKGKYVELRCDPISGHTALYWYRQSLGQGPEFLIYFQGTGAADDSGLPNDRFFAVRPEGSVSTLKIQRTERGDSAVYLCASNHKGVGSNQPQHFGDGTRLSIL.

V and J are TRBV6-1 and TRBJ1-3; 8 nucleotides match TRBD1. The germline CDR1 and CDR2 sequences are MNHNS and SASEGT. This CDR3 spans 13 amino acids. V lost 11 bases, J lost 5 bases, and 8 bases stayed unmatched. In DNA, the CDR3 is TGTGCCGCCGGACAGGGTCAGAGAAACACCATATATTTT. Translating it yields CAAGQGQRNTIYF.

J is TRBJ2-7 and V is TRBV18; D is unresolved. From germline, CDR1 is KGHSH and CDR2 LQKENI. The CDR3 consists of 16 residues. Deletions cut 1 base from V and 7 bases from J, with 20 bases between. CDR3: CASSPRLPNTNLEQYF. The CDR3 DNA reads TGTGCCAGCTCACCACGGCTCCCGAATACGAATTTGGAGCAGTACTTC.

In DNA, the CDR3 is TGTGCCAGCTCACCGGAGGAGGGGCAGCCCCAGCATTTT. It codes for CASSPEEGQPQHF. The rearrangement joins TRBV18 to TRBJ1-5; tentative D call: TRBD1 (5 bases). The V and J ends lost 3 bases and 7 bases respectively, with 10 bases between them. This CDR3 has 13 residues. Germline CDR1 is KGHSH and CDR2 is LQKENI.

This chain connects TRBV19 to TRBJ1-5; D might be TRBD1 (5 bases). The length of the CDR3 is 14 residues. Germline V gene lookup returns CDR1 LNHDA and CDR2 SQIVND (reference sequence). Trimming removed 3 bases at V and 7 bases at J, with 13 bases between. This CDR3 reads CASSIQGRGQPQHF. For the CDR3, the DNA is TGTGCCAGTAGTATTCAGGGCCGGGGGCAGCCCCAGCATTTT.

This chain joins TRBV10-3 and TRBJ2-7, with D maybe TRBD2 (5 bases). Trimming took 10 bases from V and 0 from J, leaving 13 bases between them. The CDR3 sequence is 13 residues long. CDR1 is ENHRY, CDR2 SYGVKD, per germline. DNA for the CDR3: TGTGCCACCCAGCGGCCTAGCTCCTACGAGCAGTACTTC. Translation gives CATQRPSSYEQYF.

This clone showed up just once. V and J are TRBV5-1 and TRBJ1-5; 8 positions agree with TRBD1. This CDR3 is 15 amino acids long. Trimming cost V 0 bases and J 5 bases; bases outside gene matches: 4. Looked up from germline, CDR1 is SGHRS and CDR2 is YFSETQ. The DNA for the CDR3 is TGCGCCAGCAGCTTGGGGCAGGGGGCAGATCAGCCCCAGCATTTT. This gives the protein CASSLGQGADQPQHF.

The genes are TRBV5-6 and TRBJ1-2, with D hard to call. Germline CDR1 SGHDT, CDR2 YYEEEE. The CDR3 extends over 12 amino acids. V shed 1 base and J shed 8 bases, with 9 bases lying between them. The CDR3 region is CASSLLVGGYTF. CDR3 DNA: TGTGCCAGCAGCTTGTTGGTGGGCGGCTACACCTTC.

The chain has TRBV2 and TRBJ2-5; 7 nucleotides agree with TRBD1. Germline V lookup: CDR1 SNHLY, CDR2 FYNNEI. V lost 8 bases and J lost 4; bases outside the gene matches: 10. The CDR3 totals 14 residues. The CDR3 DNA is TGTGCCAGCGGTCGTGAGGGGGCTTTAGAGACCCAGTACTTC. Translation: CASGREGALETQYF.

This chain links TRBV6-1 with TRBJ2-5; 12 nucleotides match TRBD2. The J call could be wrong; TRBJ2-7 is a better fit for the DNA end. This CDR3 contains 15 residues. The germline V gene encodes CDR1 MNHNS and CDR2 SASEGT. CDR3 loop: CASSAYRLAGAEQYF. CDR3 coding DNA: TGTGCCAGCAGCGCATACCGACTAGCGGGGGCCGAGCAGTACTTC.

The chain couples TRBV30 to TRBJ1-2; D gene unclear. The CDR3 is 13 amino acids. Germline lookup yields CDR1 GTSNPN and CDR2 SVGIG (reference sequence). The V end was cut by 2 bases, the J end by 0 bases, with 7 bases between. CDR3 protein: CAWSKNTNYGYTF. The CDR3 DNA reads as TGTGCCTGGAGTAAGAACACTAACTATGGCTACACCTTC.